Following are 3 T cell receptor beta chains from one sample sequenced in a study of blood T cell repertoires in COVID-19. The table came from immunoSEQ multiplex PCR; TCRdb's copy has only in-frame clones and leaves some out. The sample contains under 100,000 clones, roughly 88% of which appear only once. The specimen sequenced was peripheral blood. The receptors were sampled from a woman of 80 years or more with COVID-19, enrolled during active disease.

CDR3 bases: TGTGCCAGCATTTTAGGACAGGGGAGTAATCAGCCCCAGCATTTT. Translating it yields CASILGQGSNQPQHF. This chain links TRBV6-5 with TRBJ1-5, with 9 bases lining up with TRBD1. Germline assignment: CDR1 MNHEY and CDR2 SVGAGI. The CDR3 is 15 residues long. Losses at the gene ends were 7 bases for V and 4 bases for J; bases not matched to a gene: 8.

The sample holds one count of this clone. The chain combines TRBV11-2 with TRBJ2-7; TRBD1 aligns across 8 bases. The CDR3 sequence is 14 residues long. Germline CDR1 is SGHAT and CDR2 is FQNNGV. With 5 bases clipped from V and 7 bases from J, the junction kept 10 bases outside the gene matches. The CDR3 protein is CASSPGDRLGEQYF. As DNA, the CDR3 is TGTGCCAGCAGCCCCGGGGACAGGTTGGGGGAGCAGTACTTC.

The CDR3 loop is CASSHDSSNQPQHF. The CDR3 DNA follows: TGTGCCAGCAGCCATGACTCTAGCAATCAGCCCCAGCATTTT. The V and J genes are TRBV7-9 and TRBJ1-5, with no clear D. This CDR3 comprises 14 residues. Germline CDR1 is SEHNR and CDR2 is FQNEAQ (reference sequence). V was pared by 5 bases and J by 0 bases, with 8 bases between.